The rows below give T cell receptor beta chains drawn from one sample of a study of cytomegalovirus exposure and HLA in healthy donors. This table comes from immunoSEQ multiplex PCR, and its TCRdb copy is limited to in-frame clones, with some not included. The sample includes roughly 220,000 clones, 75% seen only once; the top ten take about 1.9%. Sequenced material: PBMCs. The receptors stem from a young woman in good health and CMV-seronegative. The CDR3 runs from the conserved cysteine through the conserved F or W. A D gene is named only where the DNA matches it firmly. The size of a clone is reported for some rows only, either as once, few or many, or as a class for expanded clones.

D	V	size	J	DNA	CDR3
TRBD1	TRBV4-1	-	TRBJ1-2	TGCGCCAGCAGCCAAGACAGGGGGCGCGACTATGGCTACACCTTC	CASSQDRGRDYGYTF
-	TRBV11-3	-	TRBJ2-5	TGTGCCAGCAGCCCCAGGGGGGAGGAGACCCAGTACTTC	CASSPRGEETQYF
TRBD1	TRBV19	-	TRBJ1-2	TGTGCCAGTAGTATTCCGGGACAGATCTATGGCTACACCTTC	CASSIPGQIYGYTF
-	TRBV5-1	-	TRBJ2-7	TGCGCCAGCAGCTTGGGAGCGGGCCCCTACGAGCAGTACTTC	CASSLGAGPYEQYF
TRBD2	TRBV28	once	TRBJ2-1	TGTGCCAGCAGTTCGGGTAGCGGGAGTTGGTACAATGAGCAGTTCTTC	CASSSGSGSWYNEQFF
-	TRBV6-5	-	TRBJ1-1	TGTGCCAGCAGCCCCCTCCCGGGACAAGGGTATGAAGCTTTCTTT	CASSPLPGQGYEAFF
-	TRBV19	-	TRBJ2-1	TGTGCCAGTAGGAGGGTGTTGGGCTACGAGCAGTTCTTC	CASRRVLGYEQFF
TRBD1	TRBV11-1	-	TRBJ1-1	TGTGCCAGCAGCTTAGACAGGGGAGGTACGTACACTGAAGCTTTCTTT	CASSLDRGGTYTEAFF
TRBD2	TRBV2	-	TRBJ2-3	TGTGCCAGCGGGATGAGCGGGGGGTGGGGAGATACGCAGTATTTT	CASGMSGGWGDTQYF
-	TRBV6-1	-	TRBJ1-5	TGTGCCAGCAGTGTTTTGGGAGGTCAGCCCCAGCATTTT	CASSVLGGQPQHF
-	TRBV5-6	-	TRBJ2-6	TGTGCCAGCAGCTTGGAAGGGGCGCGTGGGGCCAACGTCCTGACTTTC	CASSLEGARGANVLTF
-	TRBV7-9	once	TRBJ2-3	TGTGCCAGCAGCCTCTACGGGAGCGCAGATACGCAGTATTTT	CASSLYGSADTQYF
TRBD1	TRBV29-1	once	TRBJ1-2	TGCAGCCAACAGGGGGCAGGTGGCTACACCTTC	CSQQGAGGYTF
TRBD2	TRBV5-6	-	TRBJ2-1	TGTGCCAGCAGCCCCTCTCTGGTGATAGCGGGAGACAATGAGCAGTTCTTC	CASSPSLVIAGDNEQFF
TRBD2	TRBV6-5	-	TRBJ2-3	TGTGCCAGCAGTTACTCGAAACGGGGGGGGGCAGATACGCAGTATTTT	CASSYSKRGGADTQYF
TRBD2	TRBV6-5	-	TRBJ2-1	TGTGCCAGCAGTCGAACTAGCGGGATGGGCAATGAGCAGTTCTTC	CASSRTSGMGNEQFF
TRBD2	TRBV5-4	-	TRBJ2-4	TGTGCCAGCAGCTTAAGCGGGGGGGATAAAAACATTCAGTACTTC	CASSLSGGDKNIQYF
-	TRBV6-1	few	TRBJ1-2	TGTGCCAGCAGTGAAGTATGGGGCCTACACTATGGCTACACCTTC	CASSEVWGLHYGYTF
-	TRBV5-6	-	TRBJ2-5	TGTGCCAGCAGCTTGTATGGGAGGACCCAGTACTTC	CASSLYGRTQYF
-	TRBV11-2	-	TRBJ1-4	TGTGCCAGCACCCAATTGGTGCGGGTCCCGAATGAAAAACTGTTTTTT	CASTQLVRVPNEKLFF
-	TRBV6-4	-	TRBJ2-5	TGTGCCAGCAGGTACCGGGTCGCTCCGCGACAGGAGACCCAGTACTTC	CASRYRVAPRQETQYF
-	TRBV10-3	-	TRBJ2-5	TGTGCCATCAGTGGAGGGGGGGCTGAGACCCAGTACTTC	CAISGGGAETQYF
-	TRBV18	-	TRBJ2-1	TGTGCCAGCTCACCAATCACGACGAAGGGGATTGAGCAGTTCTTC	CASSPITTKGIEQFF
-	TRBV2	-	TRBJ1-2	TGTGCCAGCGTGCTGGGGGGTGGATCCTATGGCTACACCTTC	CASVLGGGSYGYTF
-	TRBV19	-	TRBJ2-1	TGTGCCAGTAAACAAGGGCCGGGATTTTCCTCGGAGCAGTTCTTC	CASKQGPGFSSEQFF
TRBD2	TRBV6-7	-	TRBJ2-2	TGTGCCAGCAGTTACCCGATCTCTGGACTAGCGGGAAACACCGGGGAGCTGTTTTTT	CASSYPISGLAGNTGELFF
-	TRBV6-1	-	TRBJ1-1	TGTGCCAGCAGGAATCCACAGGGAGTGTACGAAGCTTTCTTT	CASRNPQGVYEAFF
-	TRBV11-3	-	TRBJ1-1	TGTGCCAGCAGCTTGCAGGGGCGGAACACTGAAGCTTTCTTT	CASSLQGRNTEAFF
TRBD2	TRBV2	-	TRBJ2-3	TGTGCCAGCGGGGCGGGGGAGGGCACAGATACGCAGTATTTT	CASGAGEGTDTQYF
-	TRBV6-1	-	TRBJ1-2	TGTGCCAGCAGAAAGCAGGGGATCGACTATGGCTACACCTTC	CASRKQGIDYGYTF
TRBD1	TRBV10-3	-	TRBJ2-1	TGTGCCATCAGTGATAATCAGGGACAGCTTTACAATGAGCAGTTCTTC	CAISDNQGQLYNEQFF
TRBD1	TRBV4-2	-	TRBJ2-4	TGTGCCAGCAGCCAAGATCGGGACAGGGTGTTCGTAGCCAAAAACATTCAGTACTTC	CASSQDRDRVFVAKNIQYF
-	TRBV6-5	-	TRBJ1-2	TGTGCCAGCAGTTACCTTGGGGGGGCCCCTAACTATGGCTACACCTTC	CASSYLGGAPNYGYTF
-	TRBV5-1	-	TRBJ1-3	TGCGCCAGCAGCTTGGACCCAGGGGGAAACACCATATATTTT	CASSLDPGGNTIYF
-	TRBV10-3	-	TRBJ1-3	TGTGCCATATTACAGGGCTCTGGAAACACCATATATTTT	CAILQGSGNTIYF
TRBD2	TRBV2	-	TRBJ2-5	TGTGCCAGCGAGGTACGGGAGGGCCGTGGGACCCAGTACTTC	CASEVREGRGTQYF
TRBD2	TRBV6-1	-	TRBJ2-1	TGTGCCAGCAGTGTTGCGGGGGGTTACAATGAGCAGTTCTTC	CASSVAGGYNEQFF
-	TRBV6-5	-	TRBJ2-1	TGTGCCAGCAGTTACTCTTCGGGGTCCTACAATGAGCAGTTCTTC	CASSYSSGSYNEQFF
TRBD1	TRBV7-9	few	TRBJ1-2	TGTGCCAGCTTCGTGCCAGACGGGGACAGGGGAAACTATGGCTACACCTTC	CASFVPDGDRGNYGYTF
TRBD2	TRBV27	few	TRBJ2-1	TGTGCCAGCAGTTTAGCGGGGGGGCCTAGGGATGAGCAGTTCTTC	CASSLAGGPRDEQFF
-	TRBV5-1	-	TRBJ2-5	TGCGCCACCTCCCCCCGGACAGCACAAGAGACCCAGTACTTC	CATSPRTAQETQYF
-	TRBV5-1	-	TRBJ2-3	TGCGCCAGCAGCTTGGATGGGACATTCACAGATACGCAGTATTTT	CASSLDGTFTDTQYF
-	TRBV7-6	-	TRBJ2-7	TGTGCCAGCAGCTCGACAGTAGTACCCTACGAGCAGTACTTC	CASSSTVVPYEQYF
TRBD2	TRBV2	-	TRBJ2-1	TGTGCCAGCGGGGGGACTAGGACTAGCTCCTACAATGAGCAGTTCTTC	CASGGTRTSSYNEQFF
TRBD1	TRBV11-2	-	TRBJ2-3	TGTGCCAGCAGCGATGGACAGGTTGGCGCAGATACGCAGTATTTT	CASSDGQVGADTQYF
-	TRBV11-1	-	TRBJ1-2	TGTGCCAGCAGCAGACAGCGGGCAGGCGGGGACTACACCTTC	CASSRQRAGGDYTF
-	TRBV9	-	TRBJ1-1	TGTGCCAGCGGACCTGGGGGCAATACTGAAGCTTTCTTT	CASGPGGNTEAFF
-	TRBV7-9	once	TRBJ2-7	TGTTCCAGCAGTTATATGGACAGAGGGATCGAGCAGTACTTC	CSSSYMDRGIEQYF
TRBD2	TRBV4-2	-	TRBJ2-7	TGTGCCAGCAGCCGCGAATACCTAGCGGGAGGGCCCTACGAGCAGTACTTC	CASSREYLAGGPYEQYF
TRBD1	TRBV14	-	TRBJ1-2	TGTGCCAGCAGCGGGGACAGAAACTATGGCTACACCTTC	CASSGDRNYGYTF
-	TRBV5-6	-	TRBJ1-2	TGTGCCAGCAGCCTGAGGGGGATCCCTAACTATGGCTACACCTTC	CASSLRGIPNYGYTF
-	TRBV15	-	TRBJ2-5	TGTGCCACCAGCAGAGAAAGAGGGTGGGGTGGAGGTCAAGAGACCCAGTACTTC	CATSRERGWGGGQETQYF
-	TRBV5-1	-	TRBJ1-1	TGCGCCAGCAGCTTCGGGGGGGCAGGGGACACTGAAGCTTTCTTT	CASSFGGAGDTEAFF
-	TRBV6-5	-	TRBJ1-1	TGTGCCAGCAGTTACTTTGGGACAAAAATGAACACTGAAGCTTTCTTT	CASSYFGTKMNTEAFF
-	TRBV4-1	-	TRBJ2-7	TGCGCCAGCAGTTACAGGAGTACCTCCTACGAGCAGTACTTC	CASSYRSTSYEQYF
TRBD1	TRBV7-9	-	TRBJ1-2	TGTGCCAGCAGCTCCAGGGGGTCCCTCTCTGGCTACACCTTC	CASSSRGSLSGYTF
-	TRBV6-5	-	TRBJ1-5	TGTGCCAGCAGCCCTGACATAACTCATCAGCCCCAGCATTTT	CASSPDITHQPQHF
TRBD1	TRBV29-1	-	TRBJ2-5	TGCAGCGGTCGACAGGGCGAAGAGACCCAGTACTTC	CSGRQGEETQYF
-	TRBV6-5	-	TRBJ1-5	TGTGCCAGCAGTCCAGGACGGACAGACAAGCCCCAGCATTTT	CASSPGRTDKPQHF
TRBD2	TRBV27	-	TRBJ2-7	TGTGCCAGCAGTTTAACCCCAGCGGGGATGCCCTACGAGCAGTACTTC	CASSLTPAGMPYEQYF